This is a list of T cell receptor beta chains from one sample in a study of blood T cells in healthy people across ages. MiXCR, applied by TCRdb to the 5' RACE reads, yields one record per CDR3 protein. This table holds about a million distinct CDR3 sequences, more than 30% found once. The sample taken for sequencing was blood. The receptor set was obtained from a young man in good health. The CDR3 runs from the conserved cysteine through the conserved F or W. A D gene is named only where the DNA matches it firmly. Clone size, where shown, is once, few, many, or a class for clones that have expanded.

j_gene	abundance	v_gene	d_gene	CDR3aa	CDR3nt
TRBJ1-1	.	TRBV25-1	.	CASRVSIDEAAFF	TGTGCCAGCAGGGTCTCAATCGATGAAGCGGCTTTCTTT
TRBJ1-1	.	TRBV9	.	CASSVRGAGNTEAFF	TGTGCCAGCAGCGTAAGGGGAGCTGGAAACACTGAAGCTTTCTTT
TRBJ2-1	.	TRBV4-3	.	CASSQERVSYNEQFF	TGCGCCAGCAGCCAAGAGAGGGTATCCTACAATGAGCAGTTCTTC
TRBJ2-3	few	TRBV20-1	TRBD2	CSAGTSGEPSDTQYF	TGCAGTGCCGGCACTAGCGGGGAGCCCTCAGATACGCAGTATTTT
TRBJ2-3	.	TRBV5-1	.	CASQMGHTYDTQYF	TGCGCCTCACAGATGGGGCACACCTACGATACGCAGTATTTT
TRBJ1-5	.	TRBV24-1	.	CATSDRGQPQHF	TGTGCCACCAGTGACAGGGGTCAGCCCCAGCATTTT
TRBJ1-4	few	TRBV19	.	CASSLSGDWGEKLFF	TGTGCCAGTAGTCTCTCAGGGGATTGGGGTGAAAAACTGTTTTTT
TRBJ2-1	.	TRBV7-7	.	CASSLGHPYNEQFF	TGTGCCAGCAGCCTTGGACACCCCTACAATGAGCAGTTCTTC
TRBJ2-3	few	TRBV5-1	TRBD2	CASSFQAGESTDTQYF	TGCGCCAGCAGCTTCCAAGCGGGGGAATCCACAGATACGCAGTATTTT
TRBJ1-1	.	TRBV12-3/TRBV12-4	.	CASSRGTDKAFF	TGTGCCAGCAGCCGCGGGACTGACAAAGCTTTCTTT
TRBJ1-5	.	TRBV7-2	.	CASSPGLGNHAQHF	TGTGCCAGCAGCCCAGGACTAGGAAATCATGCCCAGCATTTT
TRBJ1-5	.	TRBV7-2	.	CASSLASEYNQPQHF	TGTGCCAGCAGCTTAGCCAGTGAGTACAATCAGCCCCAGCATTTT
TRBJ2-7	.	TRBV2	TRBD1	CASTGGQGSTYEQYF	TGTGCCAGCACCGGTGGACAGGGGTCTACCTACGAGCAGTACTTC
TRBJ2-1	few	TRBV5-1	TRBD1	CASSFSGQAYNEQFF	TGCGCCAGCAGCTTCAGTGGACAGGCCTACAATGAGCAGTTCTTC
TRBJ1-2	.	TRBV6-1	.	CASSELGYTGDGYTF	TGTGCCAGCAGTGAATTAGGGTATACAGGCGATGGCTACACCTTC
TRBJ2-7	few	TRBV5-5	TRBD1	CASSLQRTGRTPDEQYF	TGTGCCAGCAGCCTCCAGAGGACAGGACGTACACCGGACGAGCAGTACTTC
TRBJ1-1	once	TRBV5-1	.	CASSLGIEPGQVKEAFF	TGCGCCAGCAGCTTGGGTATCGAACCGGGGCAGGTTAAGGAAGCTTTCTTT
TRBJ2-1	few	TRBV7-2	.	CASSLGGIQNNEQFF	TGTGCCAGCAGCTTAGGGGGGATACAGAACAATGAGCAGTTCTTC
TRBJ2-7	.	TRBV20-1	TRBD2	CSAIHSGLGGNEQYF	TGCAGTGCTATCCACTCGGGACTAGGAGGCAATGAGCAGTACTTC
TRBJ2-7	.	TRBV29-1	.	CSVFIGGSLSEQYF	TGCAGCGTTTTCATCGGGGGATCCCTCTCCGAGCAGTACTTC
TRBJ2-2	once	TRBV20-1	TRBD2	CSARGGTSENTGELFF	TGCAGTGCTAGGGGGGGGACTAGCGAGAACACCGGGGAGCTGTTTTTT
TRBJ1-4	.	TRBV4-3	.	CASSLIGATNEKLFF	TGCGCCAGCAGCCTTATTGGCGCAACTAATGAAAAACTGTTTTTT
TRBJ2-4	few	TRBV7-9	.	CASSLSRGGMAKNIQYF	TGTGCCAGCAGCTTATCCAGGGGTGGCATGGCCAAAAACATTCAGTACTTC
TRBJ1-6	few	TRBV24-1	.	CATSEGGSPLHF	TGTGCCACCAGTGAAGGCGGTTCACCCCTCCACTTT
TRBJ2-1	many	TRBV29-1	TRBD1	CSVETGREQFF	TGCAGCGTCGAGACAGGGCGTGAGCAGTTCTTC
TRBJ2-5	.	TRBV29-1	TRBD2	CSVLLSGGASDEQYF	TGCAGCGTCCTCCTAAGCGGGGGGGCGTCGGATGAGCAGTACTTC
TRBJ2-1	.	TRBV9	.	CASSVTGGGNEQFF	TGTGCCAGCAGCGTTACAGGGGGGGGTAATGAGCAGTTCTTC
TRBJ1-2	.	TRBV2	TRBD1	CASKGQGNNYGYTF	TGTGCCAGCAAGGGACAGGGAAATAACTATGGCTACACCTTC
TRBJ2-7	few	TRBV12-3/TRBV12-4	.	CASSLVESYEQYF	TGTGCCAGCAGTTTGGTCGAGTCCTACGAGCAGTACTTC
TRBJ2-5	.	TRBV6-6	.	CASSTSDRGEYF	.
TRBJ2-1	.	TRBV11-3	TRBD1	CASSLTSTGVEQFF	TGTGCCAGCAGCTTAACCTCCACAGGGGTTGAGCAGTTCTTC
TRBJ1-2	.	TRBV4-2	.	CASSQDTGAEGGYTF	TGTGCCAGCAGCCAAGACACGGGGGCGGAAGGAGGCTACACCTTC
TRBJ2-7	once	TRBV2	.	CASSEKGVTYEQYF	TGTGCCAGCAGTGAAAAGGGGGTCACCTACGAGCAGTACTTC
TRBJ2-7	.	TRBV7-2	.	CASSLAKSSYNEQYF	TGTGCCAGCAGCTTAGCAAAGAGCTCCTACAATGAGCAGTACTTC
TRBJ1-1	.	TRBV12-3/TRBV12-4	.	CASSLKRRYTEAFF	TGTGCCAGCAGTTTAAAACGTCGGTACACTGAAGCTTTCTTT
TRBJ1-4	few	TRBV5-1	.	CASSLDRNEKLFF	TGCGCCAGCAGCTTGGACAGGAATGAAAAACTGTTTTTT
TRBJ2-2	.	TRBV7-2	TRBD2	CASSPPSGGVGELFF	TGTGCCAGCAGCCCCCCTAGCGGGGGCGTCGGGGAGCTGTTTTTT
TRBJ2-5	few	TRBV20-1	.	CSARDSNGEETQYF	TGCAGTGCTAGAGATAGTAATGGTGAAGAGACCCAGTACTTC
TRBJ1-2	.	TRBV2	TRBD1	CASREQGEDISYTF	TGTGCCAGCAGGGAACAGGGGGAGGATATCAGCTACACCTTC
TRBJ2-3	.	TRBV9	TRBD2	CASSDSGSSTDTQYF	TGTGCCAGCAGCGACAGCGGGAGTAGCACAGATACGCAGTATTTT
TRBJ2-5	.	TRBV20-1	.	CSARDEGTGETQYF	TGCAGTGCTAGAGATGAGGGTACCGGAGAGACCCAGTACTTC
TRBJ2-4	.	TRBV7-2	.	CASSLGWGDIQYF	TGTGCCAGCAGCTTAGGTTGGGGGGACATTCAGTACTTC
TRBJ1-1	.	TRBV18	.	CASSPWGLNTEAFF	TGTGCCAGCTCACCATGGGGGTTGAACACTGAAGCTTTCTTT
TRBJ2-3	few	TRBV9	TRBD1	CASSKDRARADTQYF	TGTGCCAGCAGCAAAGACAGGGCGAGAGCAGATACGCAGTATTTT
TRBJ2-7	once	TRBV12-3/TRBV12-4	.	CASSLALGLANGEQYF	TGTGCCAGCAGTTTAGCTTTAGGACTTGCTAATGGTGAGCAGTACTTC
TRBJ2-5	.	TRBV12-3/TRBV12-4	.	CASSPTRVSETQYF	TGTGCCAGCAGCCCAACTAGGGTTAGCGAGACCCAGTACTTC
TRBJ1-1	.	TRBV20-1	.	CSAPSPRRENTEAFF	TGCAGTGCCCCCTCCCCAAGGAGGGAGAACACTGAAGCTTTCTTT
TRBJ2-2	.	TRBV9	.	CASSVGDTNLLGELFF	TGTGCCAGCAGCGTAGGGGACACCAACTTACTCGGGGAGCTGTTTTTT
TRBJ2-6	once	TRBV20-1	.	CSAVKTESLSGANVLTF	TGCAGTGCTGTCAAGACAGAGAGTCTCTCTGGGGCCAACGTCCTGACTTTC
TRBJ2-5	.	TRBV5-6	.	CASSLVTTDQETQYF	TGTGCCAGCAGCTTGGTAACGACAGACCAAGAGACCCAGTACTTC
TRBJ1-4	.	TRBV20-1	TRBD1	CSALGQGNEKLFF	TGCAGTGCCCTAGGACAGGGGAATGAAAAACTGTTTTTT
TRBJ2-7	few	TRBV7-9	.	CASSLTQLRNEQYF	TGTGCCAGCAGCTTAACCCAACTCAGGAATGAGCAGTACTTC
TRBJ2-3	.	TRBV5-1	.	CASSFEVRGSGDTQYF	TGCGCCAGCAGCTTTGAAGTTCGGGGGTCAGGCGATACGCAGTATTTT
TRBJ1-2	.	TRBV5-1	.	CASSLGEGIGYGYTF	TGCGCCAGCAGCTTGGGAGAGGGTATTGGTTATGGCTACACCTTC
TRBJ2-3	many	TRBV4-3	.	CASSQDRTGTQYF	TGCGCCAGCAGCCAGGATCGGACTGGCACGCAGTATTTT